This T cell receptor (beta chain) was sequenced during a study of cytomegalovirus exposure and HLA in healthy donors. Note on this clone: What it binds is unknown.

Notes on the study in general: Confirmation in vitro established that three CMV-associated chains were specific for CMV antigens.

PCR employed 60 Vbeta and 13 Jbeta primers. Here immunoSEQ multiplex PCR was the method, and the copy in TCRdb shows in-frame clones only, minus some. Among roughly 80,000 clones listed, roughly four fifths were seen once. The TCR was taken from a woman aged 30 to 39 in good health and CMV-seronegative. Sequencing was carried out using PBMCs.

The DNA of the CDR3 is TGCGCCAGCAGCTTGGCAGTGGGCGCGCGGGCTGAAGCTTTCTTT. Its translation: CASSLAVGARAEAFF. This chain links TRBV5-1 with TRBJ1-1, with D uncertain. CDR3 length equals 15 residues. With 0 bases removed from V and 6 bases from J, the gap between germline ends came to 15 bases. Germline V gene data show CDR1 as SGHRS and CDR2 as YFSETQ.